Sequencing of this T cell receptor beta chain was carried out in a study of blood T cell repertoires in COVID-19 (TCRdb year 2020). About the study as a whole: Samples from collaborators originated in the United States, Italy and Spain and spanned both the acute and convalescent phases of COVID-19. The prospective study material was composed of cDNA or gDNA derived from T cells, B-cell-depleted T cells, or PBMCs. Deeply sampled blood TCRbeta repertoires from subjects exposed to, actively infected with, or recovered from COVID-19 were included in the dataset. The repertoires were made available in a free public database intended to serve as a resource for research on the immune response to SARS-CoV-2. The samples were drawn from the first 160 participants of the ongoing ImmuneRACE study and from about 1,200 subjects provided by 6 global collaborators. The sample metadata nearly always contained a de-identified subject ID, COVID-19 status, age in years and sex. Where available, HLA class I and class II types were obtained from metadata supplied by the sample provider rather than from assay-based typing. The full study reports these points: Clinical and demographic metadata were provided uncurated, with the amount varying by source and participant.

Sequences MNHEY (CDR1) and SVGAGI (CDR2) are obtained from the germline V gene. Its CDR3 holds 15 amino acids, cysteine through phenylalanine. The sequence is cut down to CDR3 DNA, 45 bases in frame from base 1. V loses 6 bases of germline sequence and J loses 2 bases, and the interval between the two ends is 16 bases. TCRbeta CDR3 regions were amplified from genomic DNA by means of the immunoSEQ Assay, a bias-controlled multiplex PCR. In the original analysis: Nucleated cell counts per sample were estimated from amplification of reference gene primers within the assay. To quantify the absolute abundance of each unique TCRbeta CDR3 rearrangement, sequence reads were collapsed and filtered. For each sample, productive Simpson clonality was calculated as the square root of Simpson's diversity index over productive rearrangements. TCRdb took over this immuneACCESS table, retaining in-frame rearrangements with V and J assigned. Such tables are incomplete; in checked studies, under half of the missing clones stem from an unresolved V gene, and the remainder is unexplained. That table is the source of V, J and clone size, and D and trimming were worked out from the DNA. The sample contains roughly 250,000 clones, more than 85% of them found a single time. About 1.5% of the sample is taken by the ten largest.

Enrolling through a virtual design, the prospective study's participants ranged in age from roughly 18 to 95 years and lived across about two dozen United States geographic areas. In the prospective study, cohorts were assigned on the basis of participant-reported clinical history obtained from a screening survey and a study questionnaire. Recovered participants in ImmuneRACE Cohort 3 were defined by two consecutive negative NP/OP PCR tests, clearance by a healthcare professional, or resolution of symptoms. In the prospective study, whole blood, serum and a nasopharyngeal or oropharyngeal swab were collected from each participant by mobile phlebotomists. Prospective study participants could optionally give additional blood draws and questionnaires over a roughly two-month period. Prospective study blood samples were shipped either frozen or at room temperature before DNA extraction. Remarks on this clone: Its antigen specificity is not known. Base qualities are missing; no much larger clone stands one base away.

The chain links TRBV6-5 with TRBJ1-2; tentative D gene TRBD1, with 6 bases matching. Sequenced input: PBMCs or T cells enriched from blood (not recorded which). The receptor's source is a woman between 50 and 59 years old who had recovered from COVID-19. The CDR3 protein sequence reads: CASRPDRLGNYGYTF. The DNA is TGTGCCAGCAGACCCGACAGGCTCGGGAACTATGGCTACACCTTC.